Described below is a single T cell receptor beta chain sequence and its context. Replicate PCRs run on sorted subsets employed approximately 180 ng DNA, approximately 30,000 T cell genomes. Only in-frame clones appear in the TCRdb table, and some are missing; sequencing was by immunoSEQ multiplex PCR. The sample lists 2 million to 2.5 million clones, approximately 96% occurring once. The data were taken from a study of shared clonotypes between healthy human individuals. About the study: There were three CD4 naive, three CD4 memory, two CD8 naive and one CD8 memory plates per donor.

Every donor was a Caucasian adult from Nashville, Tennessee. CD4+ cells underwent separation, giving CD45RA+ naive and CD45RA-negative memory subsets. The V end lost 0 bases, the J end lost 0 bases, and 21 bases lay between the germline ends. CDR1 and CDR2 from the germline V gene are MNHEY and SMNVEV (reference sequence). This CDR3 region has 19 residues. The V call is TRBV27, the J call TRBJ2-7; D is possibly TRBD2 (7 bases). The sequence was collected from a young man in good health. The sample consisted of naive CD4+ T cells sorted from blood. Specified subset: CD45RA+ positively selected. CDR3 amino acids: CASSLSNFPSRGASYEQYF. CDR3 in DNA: TGTGCCAGCAGTTTATCGAATTTTCCGTCCCGGGGGGCCTCCTACGAGCAGTACTTC.